These T cell receptor beta chains were read from a single sample in a study of shared clonotypes between healthy human individuals. TCRdb's table, derived via immunoSEQ multiplex PCR, lists solely in-frame clones and lacks some. The table lists 2 million to 2.5 million clones, approximately 94% of them singletons. Specimen: naive CD4+ T cells sorted from blood. The origin of the receptors is a man younger than 35 in good health. Both conserved end residues are part of each CDR3. Each record gives: V gene, D gene, clone size, J gene, CDR3 DNA, CDR3 protein. The D gene is left open where the match is weak. Only some rows state a clone size, as once, few, many or a class for expanded clones.

V gene: TRBV6-5; D gene: TRBD1; clone size: -; J gene: TRBJ2-7; CDR3 DNA: TGTGCCAGCGGCCCGGGACAGACTATCTCCTACGAGCAGTACTTC; CDR3 protein: CASGPGQTISYEQYF
V gene: TRBV14; D gene: -; clone size: -; J gene: TRBJ2-5; CDR3 DNA: TGTGCCAGCAGCCAAAACGGCCAAGAGACCCAGTACTTC; CDR3 protein: CASSQNGQETQYF
V gene: TRBV6-5; D gene: -; clone size: -; J gene: TRBJ1-2; CDR3 DNA: TGTGCCAGCAGTTACCGCGGGGGAGGCTACACCTTC; CDR3 protein: CASSYRGGGYTF
V gene: TRBV7-8; D gene: -; clone size: -; J gene: TRBJ2-2; CDR3 DNA: TGTGCCAGCAGCTTAGTGGCGCGTCTAGTTTCGTCCGGGGAGCTGTTTTTT; CDR3 protein: CASSLVARLVSSGELFF
V gene: TRBV11-2; D gene: -; clone size: -; J gene: TRBJ1-5; CDR3 DNA: TGTGCCAGCAGCTTAGCTAGCAATCAGCCCCAGCATTTT; CDR3 protein: CASSLASNQPQHF
V gene: TRBV6-6; D gene: -; clone size: -; J gene: TRBJ2-5; CDR3 DNA: TGTGCCAGCAGTTACTCGCAGATCAAGGGGACCCAGTACTTC; CDR3 protein: CASSYSQIKGTQYF
V gene: TRBV5-1; D gene: -; clone size: once; J gene: TRBJ1-1; CDR3 DNA: TGCGCCAGCAGCTTCGGGGGGGTCACTGAAGCTTTCTTT; CDR3 protein: CASSFGGVTEAFF
V gene: TRBV5-4; D gene: -; clone size: -; J gene: TRBJ1-2; CDR3 DNA: TGTGCCAGCCGGGACCAGGGGTTTTATGGCTACACCTTC; CDR3 protein: CASRDQGFYGYTF
V gene: TRBV7-2; D gene: TRBD1; clone size: -; J gene: TRBJ1-6; CDR3 DNA: TGTGCCAGCAGCCCAATAGGACAGGGAGAAAATTCACCCCTCCACTTT; CDR3 protein: CASSPIGQGENSPLHF
V gene: TRBV10-3; D gene: -; clone size: -; J gene: TRBJ2-2; CDR3 DNA: TGTGCCATCAGAGGAGATAGGTCAGGGGGGATTACCGGGGAGCTGTTTTTT; CDR3 protein: CAIRGDRSGGITGELFF
V gene: TRBV7-2; D gene: -; clone size: -; J gene: TRBJ2-1; CDR3 DNA: TGTGCCAGCAGCTTAAAGGACGGCGGTGAGCAGTTCTTC; CDR3 protein: CASSLKDGGEQFF
V gene: TRBV11-1; D gene: -; clone size: -; J gene: TRBJ2-7; CDR3 DNA: TGTGCCAGCAGCTTTTTAGGGGCTGCAGGTTACGAGCAGTACTTC; CDR3 protein: CASSFLGAAGYEQYF
V gene: TRBV7-3; D gene: -; clone size: -; J gene: TRBJ1-6; CDR3 DNA: TGTGCCAGCAGCTTAACGACGGATAATAATTCACCCCTCCACTTT; CDR3 protein: CASSLTTDNNSPLHF
V gene: TRBV10-3; D gene: -; clone size: -; J gene: TRBJ1-1; CDR3 DNA: TGTGCCATCAGTGAGTCGAGCAGTAACGCTGAAGCTTTCTTT; CDR3 protein: CAISESSSNAEAFF
V gene: TRBV28; D gene: -; clone size: -; J gene: TRBJ1-6; CDR3 DNA: TGTGCCAGCAGACTTGGGGGGGAGGCTTCACCCCTCCACTTT; CDR3 protein: CASRLGGEASPLHF
V gene: TRBV6-5; D gene: -; clone size: -; J gene: TRBJ1-5; CDR3 DNA: TGTGCCAGCAGTTACTCGGACAGAAACAATCAGCCCCAGCATTTT; CDR3 protein: CASSYSDRNNQPQHF
V gene: TRBV7-9; D gene: TRBD1; clone size: -; J gene: TRBJ2-5; CDR3 DNA: TGTGCCAGCAGCAAACAGGGGGCGGGTGAGACCCAGTACTTC; CDR3 protein: CASSKQGAGETQYF
V gene: TRBV12-2; D gene: -; clone size: -; J gene: TRBJ2-5; CDR3 DNA: TGTGCAAGTCGCTTAGTAGGGCAAGAGACCCAGTACTTC; CDR3 protein: CASRLVGQETQYF
V gene: TRBV28; D gene: -; clone size: -; J gene: TRBJ1-5; CDR3 DNA: TGTGCCAGCACCGTGAGGGGAATGCCCCAGCATTTT; CDR3 protein: CASTVRGMPQHF
V gene: TRBV12-5; D gene: -; clone size: -; J gene: TRBJ2-5; CDR3 DNA: TGTGCTAGTGGCATAGGCGAGACCCAGTACTTC; CDR3 protein: CASGIGETQYF
V gene: TRBV6-5; D gene: -; clone size: -; J gene: TRBJ2-5; CDR3 DNA: TGTGCCAGCAGTTACGGCGGGGAGACCCAGTACTTC; CDR3 protein: CASSYGGETQYF
V gene: TRBV5-1; D gene: -; clone size: -; J gene: TRBJ2-3; CDR3 DNA: TGCGCCAGCAGCTCCCTGGCGGGGAGCACAGATACGCAGTATTTT; CDR3 protein: CASSSLAGSTDTQYF
V gene: TRBV30; D gene: -; clone size: -; J gene: TRBJ1-1; CDR3 DNA: TGTGCCTGGAGTGTACTATTGAACACTGAAGCTTTCTTT; CDR3 protein: CAWSVLLNTEAFF
V gene: TRBV9; D gene: TRBD2; clone size: -; J gene: TRBJ2-7; CDR3 DNA: TGTGCCAGCAGCGTATTAGGACTAGCCGACGAGCAGTACTTC; CDR3 protein: CASSVLGLADEQYF
V gene: TRBV6-5; D gene: -; clone size: -; J gene: TRBJ1-2; CDR3 DNA: TGTGCCAGCATCGACGCGACAGGCTATGGCTACACCTTC; CDR3 protein: CASIDATGYGYTF
V gene: TRBV7-9; D gene: TRBD1; clone size: -; J gene: TRBJ2-7; CDR3 DNA: TGTGCCAGCAGCATATACCCGACAGGGGGTAGGTACGAGCAGTACTTC; CDR3 protein: CASSIYPTGGRYEQYF
V gene: TRBV7-7; D gene: TRBD1; clone size: -; J gene: TRBJ2-2; CDR3 DNA: TGTGCTAGCAGCTTAGTAGGGGGCCTTAACACCGGGGAGCTGTTTTTT; CDR3 protein: CASSLVGGLNTGELFF
V gene: TRBV18; D gene: -; clone size: once; J gene: TRBJ1-2; CDR3 DNA: TGTGCCAGCTCACTTGGAGGCGGATATGGCTACACCTTC; CDR3 protein: CASSLGGGYGYTF
V gene: TRBV30; D gene: -; clone size: -; J gene: TRBJ1-1; CDR3 DNA: TGTGCCTGGAGTACGGGACGGGCGAACACTGAAGCTTTCTTT; CDR3 protein: CAWSTGRANTEAFF
V gene: TRBV28; D gene: TRBD1; clone size: -; J gene: TRBJ1-4; CDR3 DNA: TGTGCCAGCAGTATACAGGGGGTTCAGCTGTTTTTT; CDR3 protein: CASSIQGVQLFF
V gene: TRBV6-6; D gene: -; clone size: -; J gene: TRBJ2-7; CDR3 DNA: TGTGCCAGCACCCCGACACCCTCCTACGAGCAGTACTTC; CDR3 protein: CASTPTPSYEQYF
V gene: TRBV11-1; D gene: TRBD2; clone size: -; J gene: TRBJ2-1; CDR3 DNA: TGTGCCAGCAGCCCCGGACTAGCGGGGGGTGGCTCCTACAATGAGCAGTTCTTC; CDR3 protein: CASSPGLAGGGSYNEQFF
V gene: TRBV10-3; D gene: -; clone size: -; J gene: TRBJ1-1; CDR3 DNA: TGTGCCATCAGTGAGGACCTGACCCCGAACACTGAAGCTTTCTTT; CDR3 protein: CAISEDLTPNTEAFF
V gene: TRBV11-1; D gene: -; clone size: -; J gene: TRBJ2-5; CDR3 DNA: TGTGCCAGCAGCTTAAGACGGGCCAGGACGGTGGTCCGTGAGACCCAGTACTTC; CDR3 protein: CASSLRRARTVVRETQYF
V gene: TRBV5-6; D gene: TRBD2; clone size: -; J gene: TRBJ2-3; CDR3 DNA: TGTGCCAGCAGCTTCCGGACTAGCGGGAGGACAATCATTAGAGATACGCAGTATTTT; CDR3 protein: CASSFRTSGRTIIRDTQYF
V gene: TRBV7-6; D gene: TRBD1; clone size: -; J gene: TRBJ2-7; CDR3 DNA: TGTGCCAGCAGCTTAGGACAGGGTCTTGGCGAGCAGTACTTC; CDR3 protein: CASSLGQGLGEQYF
V gene: TRBV6-5; D gene: -; clone size: -; J gene: TRBJ2-3; CDR3 DNA: TGTGCCAGCAGTTACCTAATCACAGATACGCAGTATTTT; CDR3 protein: CASSYLITDTQYF